Each of the 20 T cell receptor beta chains below was sequenced from the same sample in a study of T cells in Graves' hyperthyroidism and ophthalmopathy. Amplified regions were TCR beta CDR3 sequences from RNA transcripts. The HTBI primer set drove a first-round RT-PCR of the TCR CDR3. One entry per CDR3 protein, called by TCRdb with MiXCR from the multiplex PCR reads. The sample consists of about 660,000 distinct CDR3 sequences, over 40% of them appearing once. Input material: peripheral blood or thyroid tissue (not recorded which). Every receptor here comes from an adult man with Graves' disease, either hyperthyroidism or ophthalmopathy (not recorded which).

This clonotype was observed many times. The rearrangement joins TRBV19 to TRBJ1-5; D is unclear. V was trimmed by 6 bases and J by 7 bases, leaving 13 bases between them. CDR3 length equals 13 residues. Germline V lookup: CDR1 LNHDA, CDR2 SQIVND (reference sequence). In DNA form, the CDR3 reads TGTGCCAGTAGCCCAACGGGGAGGCAGCCCCAGCATTTT. It codes for CASSPTGRQPQHF.

V gene TRBV29-1 combines with J gene TRBJ1-2, with 9 bases fitting TRBD1. In germline, CDR1 is SQVTM, CDR2 ANQGSEA. Trimming cost V 4 bases and J 8 bases; bases outside gene matches: 5. CDR3 length: 12 residues. The DNA for the CDR3 is TGCAGCGTTGGGACAGGGGCCTCGGGCTACACCTTC. Residues: CSVGTGASGYTF.

This clonotype was seen a single time. This clone may be a read error of a much larger clone one base away. The chain employs TRBV9 and TRBJ1-1; 9 nucleotides agree with TRBD1. This CDR3 has 15 residues. The germline V gene has CDR1 SGDLS and CDR2 YYNGEE. This CDR3 reads CASSVRQGEGTEASF. The DNA for the CDR3 is TGTGCCAGCAGCGTACGACAGGGGGAGGGGACTGAAGCTTCCTTT.

This clonotype was counted only a few times. The genes are TRBV7-9 and TRBJ2-2; D is unclear. Trimming cost V 5 bases and J 6 bases, with 7 bases left between them. The germline gives CDR1 SEHNR, CDR2 FQNEAQ (reference sequence). The CDR3 length is 12 residues. The CDR3 sequence: CASSQVSGELFF. The CDR3 DNA reads TGTGCCAGCAGCCAAGTCTCCGGGGAGCTGTTTTTT.

The table lists this clonotype with a few counts. The V and J genes are TRBV24-1 and TRBJ2-2, with 7 bases that match TRBD2. J was trimmed by 0 bases and V by 0 bases; bases with no gene match: 6. The germline gives CDR1 KGHDR, CDR2 SFDVKD. The CDR3 extends over 18 amino acids. The CDR3 sequence is CATSDLPPLAANTGELFF. CDR3 DNA: TGTGCCACCAGTGATTTGCCCCCTCTAGCGGCGAACACCGGGGAGCTGTTTTTT.

The chain recombines TRBV7-9 with TRBJ2-5; 11 bases are a match to TRBD2. The germline gives CDR1 SEHNR, CDR2 FQNEAQ (reference sequence). This CDR3 contains 16 residues. V lost 6 bases and J lost 2; bases outside the gene matches: 8. CDR3 sequence: CASSTASGGKQETQYF. Written as DNA, the CDR3 is TGTGCCAGCAGTACCGCTAGCGGGGGGAAACAAGAGACCCAGTACTTC.

The chain recombines TRBV7-9 with TRBJ2-7, with 12 bases identical to TRBD2. V shed 5 bases and J 6 bases; nucleotides not matched to a gene: 5. Looked up from germline, CDR1 is SEHNR and CDR2 is FQNEAQ (reference sequence). The CDR3 contains 14 residues. In nucleotides, the CDR3 is TGTGCCAGCAGCCCAGGACTAGCGGGAATCGAGCAGTACTTC. As protein: CASSPGLAGIEQYF.

V and J are TRBV29-1 and TRBJ2-7; TRBD2 matches 12 bases. After removal of 4 bases from V and 6 bases from J, the junction contained 7 bases not matched to a gene. CDR3 size: 14 residues. Germline-derived CDR1 and CDR2 are SQVTM and ANQGSEA. CDR3 residues: CSVVLAGGQFEQYF. CDR3 DNA: TGCAGCGTTGTACTAGCGGGAGGACAATTCGAGCAGTACTTC.

This clonotype was seen more than once but under ten times. The chain couples TRBV5-1 to TRBJ1-1; 7 nucleotides match TRBD1. The CDR3 is 15 amino acids. The junction had 10 bases not matched to a gene; V was cut back by 3 bases and J by 5 bases. CDR1 is SGHRS and CDR2 is YFSETQ in the germline V gene. The CDR3 region is CASSSTTGLETEAFF. The CDR3 DNA reads TGCGCCAGCAGCTCCACGACAGGGTTGGAAACTGAAGCTTTCTTT.

This clonotype was detected only a few times. This chain uses TRBV20-1 with TRBJ2-5; 9 bases line up with TRBD1. CDR3 length: 13 amino acids. V dropped 5 bases and J dropped 3; count of bases not matched to a gene: 4. The germline V gene has CDR1 DFQATT and CDR2 SNEGSKA (reference sequence). CDR3: CSAPDRGKETQYF. DNA of the CDR3: TGCAGTGCTCCGGACAGGGGAAAAGAGACCCAGTACTTC.

The V call is TRBV7-2, the J call TRBJ2-5, with TRBD1 matching over 8 bases. The CDR3 has 15 residues. The germline V gene encodes CDR1 SGHTA and CDR2 FQGNSA. V was pared by 6 bases and J by 4 bases, with 10 bases of the junction left unmatched. The CDR3 coding sequence is TGTGCCAGCAGTTTCGGACAGGGACGGGCAGAGACCCAGTACTTC. Its translation: CASSFGQGRAETQYF.

The chain employs TRBV9 and TRBJ1-6; 7 positions agree with TRBD1. From germline, CDR1 is SGDLS and CDR2 YYNGEE. The CDR3 covers 16 residues. The V and J ends lost 0 bases and 9 bases, in that order; junction bases with no gene match: 9. CDR3 loop: CASSVEGVPGGSPLHF. The CDR3 DNA sequence: TGTGCCAGCAGCGTAGAGGGGGTCCCAGGGGGTTCACCCCTCCACTTT.

The chain joins TRBV25-1 to TRBJ2-5; D is perhaps TRBD2 (6 bases). In germline, CDR1 is MGHDK, CDR2 SYGVNS. The V and J ends lost 3 bases and 5 bases respectively, with 10 bases between them. The CDR3 sequence is 13 residues long. The CDR3 reads CASSEKGRETQYF. DNA of the CDR3: TGTGCCAGCAGTGAGAAGGGGAGGGAGACCCAGTACTTC.

The chain uses TRBV7-9 and TRBJ2-7, with D uncertain. Per the germline V gene, CDR1 is SEHNR and CDR2 is FQNEAQ (reference sequence). V lost 1 base and J lost 3, with 10 bases in between. The CDR3 contains 14 residues. CDR3 bases: TGTGCCAGCAGCTTAGACGGGTGGGACTACGAGCAGTACTTC. Its protein is CASSLDGWDYEQYF.

The CDR3 region is CASSRWDRGGGQPQHF. The CDR3 DNA follows: TGTGCCAGCAGTCGCTGGGACAGGGGCGGAGGTCAGCCCCAGCATTTT. V and J are TRBV2 and TRBJ1-5; TRBD1 matches 10 bases. Losses at the gene ends were 5 bases for V and 6 bases for J; bases not matched to a gene: 10. This CDR3 is built from 16 residues. The germline V gene has CDR1 SNHLY and CDR2 FYNNEI.

This clonotype has more than one count but fewer than ten. The V and J genes are TRBV7-8 and TRBJ1-2; D gene ambiguous. This CDR3 spans 15 amino acids. CDR1 is SGHVS, CDR2 FQNEAQ, per germline. The germline V and J ends were trimmed by 5 bases and 2 bases, with 15 bases remaining between them. The CDR3 loop reads CASSQAWTGNYGYTF. The CDR3 region has the DNA TGTGCCAGCAGCCAGGCATGGACGGGGAACTATGGCTACACCTTC.

The chain employs TRBV7-8 and TRBJ2-2, with TRBD1 matching 12 bases. The J segment lost 7 bases and the V segment lost 4 bases, leaving 7 bases of the junction unmatched. This CDR3 contains 16 residues. Germline CDR1 is SGHVS and CDR2 is FQNEAQ. The CDR3 DNA is TGTGCCAGCAGCTCTACCGGGACAGGGGGCAACGGGGAGCTGTTTTTT. Translating it yields CASSSTGTGGNGELFF.

The V and J genes are TRBV20-1 and TRBJ2-7; 9 nucleotides match TRBD2. J gave up 1 base and V 6 bases, and 10 bases lay outside the gene matches. Germline V gene sequence: CDR1 DFQATT, CDR2 SNEGSKA (reference sequence). This CDR3 spans 15 amino acids. Written as DNA, the CDR3 is TGCAGTGCACCCGATCTAGCGGGGTATTCCTACGAGCAGTACTTC. It encodes CSAPDLAGYSYEQYF.

This chain joins TRBV2 and TRBJ1-2; D possibly corresponds to TRBD1 (6 bases). The CDR3 runs to 9 residues. From germline, CDR1 is SNHLY and CDR2 FYNNEI. V was cut by 5 bases and J by 14 bases, with 9 bases left in between. The CDR3 nucleotides read TGTGCCAGCAGTCAAGACAGGACCTTC. This codes for CASSQDRTF.

This clonotype has ten or more counts. The J gene is TRBJ1-5, the V gene TRBV19, with a weak D call TRBD1 (5 bases). CDR1 is LNHDA, CDR2 SQIVND, per germline (reference sequence). This CDR3 region has 14 residues. The ends were cut back, 4 bases at V and 3 bases at J, with 10 bases in the middle. CDR3 amino acids: CASSTTGYNQPQHF. The DNA of the CDR3 is TGTGCCAGTAGTACCACAGGCTACAATCAGCCCCAGCATTTT.